Listed below are T cell receptor beta chains from one sample, sequenced in a study of T-cell reconstitution after alpha-beta-depleted transplantation in children. TCRdb re-called the PCR reads through MiXCR, storing one row per CDR3 protein. In the table there are hundreds of thousands of distinct CDR3 sequences, less than 15% of which are singletons. Sample: PBMCs, taken before TCRalphabeta/CD19-depleted stem cell transplant. These receptors were collected from a girl aged 2 to 9 with congenital amegakaryocytic thrombocytopenia, due to receive a stem cell transplant. Both conserved end residues are part of each CDR3. Each record gives: J gene, D gene, clone size, V gene, CDR3 DNA, CDR3 protein. D genes are given only for firm matches. Expanded clones get a size class; other rows say once, few or many, or leave the size out.

>TRBJ2-3|.|many|TRBV7-2
TGTGCCAGCAGTTCCGAGTGGGGCGCAGATACGCAGTATTTT
CASSSEWGADTQYF
>TRBJ2-1|.|few|TRBV20-1
TGCAGTGCTACGGTTGGTTTAAATGAGCAGTTCTTC
CSATVGLNEQFF
>TRBJ2-2|.|few|TRBV20-1
TGCAGTGCTGCACGGCCGGCCCAGGGCGTCACCGGGGAGCTGTTTTTT
CSAARPAQGVTGELFF
>TRBJ2-7|.|few|TRBV29-1
TGCAGCGTTGAGGTTCCACTCTACGAGCAGTACTTC
CSVEVPLYEQYF
>TRBJ2-7|.|few|TRBV12-3/TRBV12-4
TGTGCCAGCAGTTTAGCGGGTCACAACGAGCAGTACTTC
CASSLAGHNEQYF
>TRBJ2-5|TRBD1|.|TRBV10-3
TGTGCCATCAGTGACGGACAGGGCTCGAGGACCCAGTACTTC
CAISDGQGSRTQYF
>TRBJ1-5|.|.|TRBV20-1
TGCAGTGCACAGGGACGGAGCAATCAGCCCCAGCATTTT
CSAQGRSNQPQHF
>TRBJ2-7|TRBD2|.|TRBV20-1
TGCAGTGCTAGACTAGCGGGAGGACCCCACTACGAGCAGTACTTC
CSARLAGGPHYEQYF
>TRBJ2-7|.|.|TRBV27
TGTGCCACCGCCTCTCGGGGGGCTAACGAGCAGTACTTC
CATASRGANEQYF
>TRBJ2-1|TRBD1|few|TRBV20-1
TGCAGTGCTACAGACAGGGTCGATGAGCAGTTCTTC
CSATDRVDEQFF
>TRBJ2-5|TRBD2|.|TRBV29-1
TGCAGCGTTGAAGGACTAGCGGGAGATGAGACCCAGTACTTC
CSVEGLAGDETQYF
>TRBJ2-1|TRBD2|many|TRBV5-1
TGCGCCAGCAGCTTGGAAGCGGGAGAGCAGTTCTTC
CASSLEAGEQFF
>TRBJ2-3|.|few|TRBV5-1
TGCGCCAGCAGCCCTGGACACGAGAGCACAGATACGCAGTATTTT
CASSPGHESTDTQYF
>TRBJ2-1|.|.|TRBV12-3/TRBV12-4
TGTGCCAGCAGTGACCGTTGGCCAAACAATGAGCAGTTCTTC
CASSDRWPNNEQFF
>TRBJ2-7|TRBD2|few|TRBV5-1
TGCGCCAGCAGCTTTATAGCGGGGGCCTACGAGCAGTACTTC
CASSFIAGAYEQYF
>TRBJ2-7|.|.|TRBV7-9
TGTGCCAGCAGCCCCCCCCACTACGAGCAGTACTTC
CASSPPHYEQYF
>TRBJ1-2|.|few|TRBV20-1
TGCAGTGCTAGAGCGGCCTTGGGACGTGGATATGGCTACACCTTC
CSARAALGRGYGYTF
>TRBJ1-5|TRBD1|.|TRBV27
TGTGCCAGCAGTTGCGAACGGGACAGTTTTGGCAATCAGCCCCAGCATTTT
CASSCERDSFGNQPQHF
>TRBJ1-1|.|.|TRBV5-6
TGTGCCAGCAGCTTTTGGGCTCTTCTGGGCACTGAAGCTTTCTTT
CASSFWALLGTEAFF
>TRBJ2-7|TRBD2|.|TRBV18
TGTGCCAGCTCACCGGAGACTAGCGGGAGTGGGTACGAGCAGTACTTC
CASSPETSGSGYEQYF
>TRBJ2-7|.|.|TRBV7-2
TGTGCCAGCAGCTTAGGCTCTAGTAAGGCCTACGAGCAGTACTTC
CASSLGSSKAYEQYF
>TRBJ2-2|.|.|TRBV7-2
TGTGCCAGCAGCTTACCTGTAGTTATCGGGGAGCTGTTTTTT
CASSLPVVIGELFF
>TRBJ2-7|.|few|TRBV29-1
TGCAGCGTTGAGAGCGGCCCCTACGAGCAGTACTTC
CSVESGPYEQYF
>TRBJ2-3|.|.|TRBV20-1
TGCAGTGCTTTACCGACCTCCGGCGCAGATACGCAGTATTTT
CSALPTSGADTQYF
>TRBJ2-1|TRBD1|many|TRBV20-1
TGCAGTGCTAGACCCCGACAGGGGCGGGTGTATGAGCAGTTCTTC
CSARPRQGRVYEQFF
>TRBJ2-1|TRBD2|once|TRBV11-2
TGTGCCAGCAGGCGTCCCTACAGGCTAGCGGGAGACAATGAGCAGTTCTTC
CASRRPYRLAGDNEQFF
>TRBJ2-1|.|many|TRBV29-1
TGCAGCGTTCAGTTCATTCTAGAGCAGTTCTTC
CSVQFILEQFF
>TRBJ2-1|.|.|TRBV12-3/TRBV12-4
TGTGCCAGCAGTTTATATGCGTTACGGGGAACAGATCGGGACAATGAGCAGTTCTTC
CASSLYALRGTDRDNEQFF